The sequence of this T cell receptor (beta chain) was determined in a study of radiotherapy plus CTLA-4 blockade in lung cancer. Libraries were prepared by immunoSEQ multiplex PCR; TCRdb keeps only in-frame clonotypes and omits some of them. Of approximately 45,000 clones listed, approximately 62% are singletons. CDR1 and CDR2 (germline): LGHNA, YNFKEQ. The V end lost 0 bases, the J end lost 2 bases, and 10 bases lay between the germline ends. This CDR3 contains 15 residues. Sequencing used peripheral blood, obtained from a patient treated with radiotherapy plus ipilimumab. The J gene is TRBJ1-1, the V gene TRBV4-2, with D unclear. The TCR comes from a human donor with non-small cell lung cancer who had a partial response to radiotherapy plus ipilimumab. CDR3 sequence reads: CASSQEPGVNTEAFF. In DNA form, the CDR3 reads TGTGCCAGCAGCCAAGAGCCCGGGGTTAACACTGAAGCTTTCTTT.